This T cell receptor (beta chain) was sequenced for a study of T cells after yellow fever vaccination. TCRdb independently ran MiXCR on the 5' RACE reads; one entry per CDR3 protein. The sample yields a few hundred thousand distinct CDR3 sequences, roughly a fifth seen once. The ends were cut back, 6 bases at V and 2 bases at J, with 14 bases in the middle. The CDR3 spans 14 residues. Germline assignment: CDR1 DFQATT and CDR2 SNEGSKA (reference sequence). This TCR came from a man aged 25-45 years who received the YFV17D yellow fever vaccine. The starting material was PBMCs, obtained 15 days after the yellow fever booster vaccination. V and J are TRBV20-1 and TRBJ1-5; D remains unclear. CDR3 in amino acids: CSAGRRAGNQPQHF. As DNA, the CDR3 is TGCAGTGCCGGGAGGCGGGCTGGCAATCAGCCCCAGCATTTT.